This T cell receptor (beta chain) was found in a study of Graves' ophthalmopathy and Graves' hyperthyroidism. Whole-study context: Peripheral blood collection took place at initial diagnosis, before any treatment. Overall study findings and caveats: Discrimination between ophthalmopathy and stable hyperthyroidism by a 13-signature model showed 87.88% sensitivity and about 81% specificity.

Of note for this clonotype: Its antigen is as yet unknown.

Amplification from RNA transcripts yielded the TCR beta CDR3 regions. HTBI primers primed a first-round RT-PCR, and a second-round multiplex PCR followed. TCRdb redid the calling of the multiplex PCR reads with MiXCR, one entry per CDR3 protein. The sample includes about 340,000 distinct CDR3 sequences, 17% of them seen just once. Someone took the PBMCs out of 10 ml of fresh peripheral blood. In germline, CDR1 is LNHNV, CDR2 YYDKDF (reference sequence). This CDR3 comprises 12 residues. Trimming removed 4 bases from V and 5 bases from J; junction bases left unmatched: 1. This receptor was obtained from an adult man with Graves' ophthalmopathy. The genes are TRBV15 and TRBJ2-5; 7 nucleotides align to TRBD2. The sequenced material came from peripheral blood. This chain's CDR3 is CATSIGGETQYF. CDR3 coding DNA: TGTGCCACCAGCATCGGGGGGGAGACCCAGTACTTC.